The 10 T cell receptor beta chains below come from one sample, sequenced in a study of control samples from healthy donors and cancer patients. TCRdb's copy holds only in-frame clones and misses some; the assay was immunoSEQ multiplex PCR. Of around 250,000 clones detected, over 75% appear once; the ten largest clones hold 13%. The specimen was PBMCs. These receptors were collected from a woman between 55 and 75 years old with lung cancer.

The chain joins TRBV6-1 to TRBJ2-2, with a possible D match to TRBD1 (5 bases). The CDR3 contains 13 residues. Germline CDR1 MNHNS, CDR2 SASEGT. The V gene lost 3 bases and the J gene lost 7 bases, with 9 bases spanning the gap. As DNA, the CDR3 is TGTGCCAGCAGTGACAGGGCCAGCGGGGAGCTGTTTTTT. Its translation is CASSDRASGELFF.

V usage is TRBV6-5 and J usage is TRBJ1-3; 10 bases agree with TRBD1. The length of the CDR3 is 15 residues. The trim removed 2 bases at V and 2 bases at J, leaving 0 bases unmatched. Germline values: CDR1 MNHEY, CDR2 SVGAGI. DNA of the CDR3: TGTGCCAGCAGTTACGGGACAGGGGCTGGAAACACCATATATTTT. Residues: CASSYGTGAGNTIYF.

J is TRBJ1-1 and V is TRBV6-5; D is uncertain. The CDR3 extends over 12 amino acids. The germline gives CDR1 MNHEY, CDR2 SVGAGI. V lost 6 bases, J lost 0 bases, and 5 bases lay in between. DNA for the CDR3: TGTGCCAGCAGATTCATGAACACTGAAGCTTTCTTT. Protein sequence: CASRFMNTEAFF.

This sequence joins TRBV4-1 and TRBJ2-7; possible D gene TRBD2, 7 bases. Between the trimmed V and J ends, which lost 2 bases and 3 bases, there was a span of 14 bases. The CDR3 totals 15 residues. CDR1 is MGHRA and CDR2 is YSYEKL in the germline V gene. In DNA, the CDR3 is TGCGCCAGCAGCCAAATCGGGGGGCTGGACTACGAGCAGTACTTC. Amino acids: CASSQIGGLDYEQYF.

This CDR3 reads CASSLDSAYGYTF. The CDR3 nucleotides read TGCGCCAGCAGCTTGGATAGCGCTTATGGCTACACCTTC. The rearrangement uses TRBV5-1 and TRBJ1-2, with D hard to call. The CDR3 length is 13 residues. Trimming left V 0 bases short and J 5 bases short, with 8 bases between. Germline-derived CDR1 and CDR2 are SGHRS and YFSETQ.

This clone was picked up one time. This chain uses TRBV5-5 with TRBJ1-5, with 7 positions matching TRBD1. Losses at the gene ends were 4 bases for V and 7 bases for J; bases not matched to a gene: 8. CDR3 length: 14 residues. Germline CDR1 SGHKS, CDR2 YYEKEE (reference sequence). In nucleotides, the CDR3 is TGTGCCAGCAGCAGCCCCGGAGGGGGCCAGCCCCAGCATTTT. It encodes CASSSPGGGQPQHF. The whole variable domain, remainder taken from reference TRBV5-5 and TRBJ1-5, is DAGVTQSPTHLIKTRGQQVTLRCSPISGHKSVSWYQQVLGQGPQFIFQYYEKEERGRGNFPDRFSARQFPNYSSELNVNALLLGDSALYLCASSSPGGGQPQHFGDGTRLSIL.

The V gene is TRBV27, the J gene TRBJ2-7; possibly TRBD1 for D (6 bases). Germline-derived CDR1 and CDR2 are MNHEY and SMNVEV (reference sequence). The CDR3 length is 14 residues. V was trimmed by 3 bases and J by 2 bases, leaving 11 bases between them. The CDR3 sequence: CASSFLGQTYEQYF. The CDR3 DNA reads TGTGCCAGCAGTTTCTTGGGACAAACCTACGAGCAGTACTTC.

The J gene is TRBJ2-1, the V gene TRBV7-2; a weak D match, TRBD2 (5 bases). From germline, CDR1 is SGHTA and CDR2 FQGNSA. This CDR3 contains 15 residues. Trimming cost V 1 base and J 0 bases, with 7 bases left between them. This CDR3 is CASSLEAASYNEQFF. The DNA for the CDR3 is TGTGCCAGCAGCTTAGAAGCGGCCTCCTACAATGAGCAGTTCTTC.

The rearrangement links TRBV2 to TRBJ2-7; possibly TRBD2 for D (6 bases). Germline V gene sequence: CDR1 SNHLY, CDR2 FYNNEI. The germline V and J ends were trimmed by 2 bases and 2 bases, with 13 bases remaining between them. This CDR3 spans 15 amino acids. The CDR3 bases are TGTGCCAGCAGTGAACAGGGCCGCGGGACCTACGAGCAGTACTTC. Translation gives CASSEQGRGTYEQYF.

In its sample, this clone was seen a few times. The V call is TRBV7-3, the J call TRBJ1-5; D is unclear. Germline values: CDR1 SGHTA, CDR2 FQGTGA. Deletions cut 5 bases from V and 7 bases from J, with 12 bases between. The CDR3 extends over 13 amino acids. As DNA, the CDR3 is TGTGCCAGCAGCCCCACGGCAGGACAGCCCCAGCATTTT. It translates to CASSPTAGQPQHF. The full variable domain, its missing parts supplied by reference TRBV7-3 and TRBJ1-5, is GAGVSQTPSNKVTEKGKYVELRCDPISGHTALYWYRQSLGQGPEFLIYFQGTGAADDSGLPNDRFFAVRPEGSVSTLKIQRTERGDSAVYLCASSPTAGQPQHFGDGTRLSIL.